The 23 T cell receptor beta chains below come from one sample, sequenced in a study of cytomegalovirus exposure and HLA in healthy donors. The PCR ran on 60 Vbeta and 13 Jbeta primers. Only in-frame clones appear in the TCRdb table, and some are missing; sequencing was by immunoSEQ multiplex PCR. Of about 120,000 clones listed, 80% are singletons. Sequencing was done on a sample of PBMCs. The source of these receptors is a female donor in good health and CMV-seropositive.

The rearrangement links TRBV5-1 to TRBJ1-1; 10 nucleotides agree with TRBD1. The CDR3 totals 15 residues. The junction had 6 bases not matched to a gene; V was cut back by 5 bases and J by 2 bases. The germline V gene encodes CDR1 SGHRS and CDR2 YFSETQ. The CDR3 DNA follows: TGCGCCAGCAGTGCCGGGACAGGGGCCAACACTGAAGCTTTCTTT. Translation gives CASSAGTGANTEAFF.

The chain has TRBV4-3 and TRBJ2-3; no reliable D call. Germline-derived CDR1 and CDR2 are LGHNA and YSLEER. The CDR3 contains 15 residues. V dropped 4 bases and J dropped 2 bases, with 13 bases sitting between them. The CDR3 loop reads CASSPSGPLTDTQYF. CDR3 nucleotides: TGCGCCAGCAGCCCCTCGGGTCCCCTCACAGATACGCAGTATTTT.

The genes are TRBV5-1 and TRBJ2-1, with TRBD2 matching over 11 bases. In germline, CDR1 is SGHRS, CDR2 YFSETQ. V gave up 4 bases and J gave up 4 bases; unmatched junction bases: 7. The CDR3 contains 16 residues. The CDR3 DNA reads TGCGCCAGCAGCCTGTTTGGGACTAGCGGATACAATGAGCAGTTCTTC. Its translation: CASSLFGTSGYNEQFF. The variable domain in full, completed from reference TRBV5-1 and TRBJ2-1, reads KAGVTQTPRYLIKTRGQQVTLSCSPISGHRSVSWYQQTPGQGLQFLFEYFSETQRNKGNFPGRFSGRQFSNSRSEMNVSTLELGDSALYLCASSLFGTSGYNEQFFGPGTRLTVL.

The V and J genes are TRBV1 and TRBJ1-2; the table names TRBD1, a call not compared with the DNA. TRBV1 counts as a pseudogene. This CDR3 has 19 residues. CDR3 sequence (DNA): TGCACCAGCAGCCAAGATCGGGGCCGAGGACAGGAGGTTTGGTATGGCTACACCTTC. Residues: CTSSQDRGRGQEVWYGYTF.

The chain couples TRBV28 to TRBJ1-1, with D possibly TRBD1 on 5 matching bases. Germline loops: CDR1 MDHEN, CDR2 SYDVKM. V was cut by 11 bases and J by 4 bases, with 17 bases left in between. The CDR3 consists of 13 residues. The CDR3 sequence is CAAAQVTGTEAFF. As DNA, the CDR3 is TGTGCCGCCGCTCAGGTTACAGGCACTGAAGCTTTCTTT. Complete variable domain (other parts from reference TRBV28 and TRBJ1-1): DVKVTQSSRYLVKRTGEKVFLECVQDMDHENMFWYRQDPGLGLRLIYFSYDVKMKEKGDIPEGYSVSREKKERFSLILESASTNQTSMYLCAAAQVTGTEAFFGQGTRLTVV.

This sequence joins TRBV4-2 and TRBJ1-2; possibly TRBD1 for D (5 bases). Trimming pared 4 bases from V and 3 bases from J, leaving 15 bases between. The CDR3 runs 15 residues. CDR1 and CDR2 (germline): LGHNA, YNFKEQ. This chain's CDR3 is CASSRLGAGDYGYTF. The DNA for the CDR3 is TGTGCCAGCAGCCGACTAGGAGCGGGGGACTATGGCTACACCTTC.

The gene calls are TRBV6-1 and TRBJ1-6; 8 positions agree with TRBD1. V gave up 3 bases and J gave up 7 bases; unmatched junction bases: 2. Germline values: CDR1 MNHNS, CDR2 SASEGT. The CDR3 loop spans 14 amino acids. This CDR3 reads CASSDGQGNSPLHF. The CDR3 DNA reads as TGTGCCAGCAGTGACGGACAGGGAAATTCACCCCTCCACTTT.

The V call is TRBV9, the J call TRBJ1-1; TRBD1 is a possible D gene (6 bases). V was trimmed by 3 bases and J by 2 bases, leaving 14 bases between them. The CDR3 runs 15 residues. CDR1 SGDLS and CDR2 YYNGEE come from the germline V gene. The CDR3 DNA reads as TGTGCCAGCAGCGACCCCAGGGGAGCTAACACTGAAGCTTTCTTT. Translation: CASSDPRGANTEAFF.

The genes are TRBV2 and TRBJ1-4; D gene unclear. Trimming took off 5 bases at V and 7 bases at J, with 11 bases between the two ends. The CDR3 runs 13 residues. Per the germline V gene, CDR1 is SNHLY and CDR2 is FYNNEI. Here the CDR3 reads CASSLGRAEKLFF. DNA of the CDR3: TGTGCCAGCAGTCTCGGGCGGGCTGAAAAACTGTTTTTT.

V and J are TRBV28 and TRBJ2-7, with 8 bases that match TRBD2. V trimming: 6 bases; J trimming: 3 bases; junction bases outside the gene matches: 10. CDR1 and CDR2 from the germline V gene are MDHEN and SYDVKM. This CDR3 is built from 15 residues. The CDR3 loop reads CASSLPGAGDYEQYF. CDR3 nucleotides: TGTGCCAGCAGCCTCCCTGGAGCGGGGGACTACGAGCAGTACTTC.

This clone appeared once. The V and J genes are TRBV19 and TRBJ1-6; 8 bases line up with TRBD1. The V gene's germline CDR1 is LNHDA and CDR2 SQIVND (reference sequence). The CDR3 loop spans 14 amino acids. After removal of 2 bases from V and 9 bases from J, the junction contained 3 bases not matched to a gene. The CDR3 loop is CASSIQGAGSPLHF. For the CDR3, the DNA is TGTGCCAGTAGTATACAGGGGGCTGGTTCACCCCTCCACTTT.

The V and J genes are TRBV5-4 and TRBJ2-7; perhaps TRBD2 as D (5 bases). The CDR3 totals 13 residues. Germline V gives CDR1 SGHNT, CDR2 YYREEE (reference sequence). V was clipped by 2 bases and J by 4 bases, with 10 bases between them. The CDR3 loop is CASSFTRGYEQYF. The CDR3, as DNA: TGTGCCAGCAGCTTTACTCGAGGGTACGAGCAGTACTTC.

The chain joins TRBV20-1 to TRBJ2-3; D remains ambiguous. Looked up from germline, CDR1 is DFQATT and CDR2 is SNEGSKA (reference sequence). CDR3 length: 11 residues. V lost 3 bases and J 6 bases, leaving 7 bases between the germline ends. CDR3 nucleotides: TGCAGTGCTAGCCGGGTGGATACGCAGTATTTT. It specifies CSASRVDTQYF.

Written as DNA, the CDR3 is TGCAGCGTTGTTACCTTGGCAGAAGCTTTCTTT. As protein: CSVVTLAEAFF. The chain uses TRBV29-1 and TRBJ1-1; no clear D gene. V lost 4 bases, J lost 8 bases, and 11 bases lay in between. CDR3 length equals 11 residues. From germline, CDR1 is SQVTM and CDR2 ANQGSEA.

This clone was counted a single time. The chain employs TRBV28 and TRBJ1-1; no clear D gene. The CDR3 contains 14 residues. Trimming shortened V by 3 bases and J by 0 bases, and 8 bases separated the two germline ends. In germline, CDR1 is MDHEN, CDR2 SYDVKM. CDR3 residues: CASSFGLLNTEAFF. The DNA of the CDR3 is TGTGCCAGCAGTTTCGGTCTCCTGAACACTGAAGCTTTCTTT.

The gene calls are TRBV5-4 and TRBJ1-2; D unresolved. The CDR3 spans 14 residues. V shed 4 bases and J shed 0 bases, with 10 bases lying between them. Germline V CDR1 and CDR2: SGHNT, YYREEE (reference sequence). DNA of the CDR3: TGTGCCAGCAGCCCCAGTCTAGCTAACTATGGCTACACCTTC. Its translation is CASSPSLANYGYTF.

The rearrangement links TRBV5-1 to TRBJ1-4; 10 bases line up with TRBD1. This CDR3 contains 16 residues. In germline, CDR1 is SGHRS, CDR2 YFSETQ. The ends lost 0 bases at V and 4 bases at J; junction bases unmatched: 3. The CDR3 DNA reads TGCGCCAGCAGCTTGGGACAGGGGGCTTTTAATGAAAAACTGTTTTTT. Encoded protein: CASSLGQGAFNEKLFF.

This clone occurred once. The rearrangement uses TRBV7-9 and TRBJ1-1; D might be TRBD1 (5 bases). Germline CDR1 is SEHNR and CDR2 is FQNEAQ (reference sequence). V was shortened by 2 bases and J by 3 bases, with 13 bases between the two germline ends. This CDR3 region has 15 residues. CDR3 amino acids: CASSLQGGVDTEAFF. In nucleotides, the CDR3 is TGTGCCAGCAGCTTACAGGGAGGGGTTGACACTGAAGCTTTCTTT.

This chain uses TRBV7-2 with TRBJ2-7; TRBD2 agrees at 7 bases. The CDR3 consists of 14 residues. In germline, CDR1 is SGHTA, CDR2 FQGNSA. The trim removed 1 base at V and 7 bases at J, leaving 7 bases unmatched. The CDR3 here is CASSLGPTGGEQYF. In nucleotides, the CDR3 is TGTGCCAGCAGCTTAGGCCCTACGGGGGGTGAGCAGTACTTC.

This clone was counted a few times. The CDR3 region is CASSKESGQPQHF. The CDR3 DNA reads as TGTGCCAGCAGCAAAGAGTCAGGTCAGCCCCAGCATTTT. The chain uses TRBV21-1 and TRBJ1-5; the DNA was not compared with TRBD1, the D call given in the table. TRBV21-1 is described as a pseudogene. The CDR3 runs 13 residues.

The J gene is TRBJ2-2, the V gene TRBV7-2; D is possibly TRBD1 (6 bases). The CDR3 has 14 amino acids. Trimming cost V 5 bases and J 6 bases, with 13 bases left between them. Germline values: CDR1 SGHTA, CDR2 FQGNSA. CDR3 in amino acids: CASSLRQDAGELFF. The CDR3 DNA reads TGTGCCAGCAGCCTGAGACAGGACGCCGGGGAGCTGTTTTTT.

This clone was observed once. The V call is TRBV18, the J call TRBJ1-5, with TRBD1 identical over 7 bases. Germline assignment: CDR1 KGHSH and CDR2 LQKENI. With 3 bases clipped from V and 3 bases from J, the junction kept 2 bases outside the gene matches. This CDR3 has 14 residues. CDR3 in DNA: TGTGCCAGCTCACCCGGGACAGTCAATCAGCCCCAGCATTTT. Its protein product is CASSPGTVNQPQHF.

The rearrangement links TRBV7-2 to TRBJ1-3; 9 positions match TRBD1. The CDR3 loop spans 17 amino acids. CDR1 and CDR2 from the germline V gene are SGHTA and FQGNSA. J lost 2 bases, V lost 2 bases, and 7 bases had no gene match. DNA of the CDR3: TGTGCCAGCAGCTTATATCCGGGACAGGGAGCTGGAAACACCATATATTTT. Protein: CASSLYPGQGAGNTIYF.